The 22 T cell receptor beta chains in this list originate from one sample, sequenced in a study of blood T cell repertoires in COVID-19. Method: immunoSEQ multiplex PCR; TCRdb's copy keeps in-frame clones and lacks some. The sample includes tens of thousands of clones, around two thirds of them seen just once. The specimen was peripheral blood. All receptors derive from a man between 70 and 80 years old with COVID-19, enrolled during active disease.

This chain connects TRBV9 to TRBJ1-1, with 7 bases aligning to TRBD1. The CDR3 consists of 13 residues. CDR1 and CDR2 (germline): SGDLS, YYNGEE. The trim removed 2 bases at V and 8 bases at J, leaving 6 bases unmatched. The CDR3 region is CASSVMEGGEAFF. CDR3 bases: TGTGCCAGCAGCGTGATGGAAGGGGGCGAAGCTTTCTTT.

This sequence joins TRBV3-1 (or the pseudogene TRBV3-2) and TRBJ2-4; D is ambiguous. The CDR3 consists of 17 residues. The germline V gene has CDR1 LGHDT and CDR2 YNNKEL (reference sequence). Trimming cost V 6 bases and J 0 bases, with 18 bases left between them. CDR3 sequence: CASRPDFVGLAKNIQYF. In nucleotides, the CDR3 is TGTGCCAGCAGGCCCGATTTTGTCGGTCTAGCCAAAAACATTCAGTACTTC.

This chain links TRBV19 with TRBJ1-1; 7 positions match TRBD1. The CDR3 has 14 amino acids. Germline V gives CDR1 LNHDA, CDR2 SQIVND (reference sequence). The V gene end was trimmed by 6 bases and the J gene end by 2 bases; junction bases not matched to a gene: 6. Here the CDR3 reads CASSFTGVNTEAFF. The CDR3 nucleotides are TGTGCCAGTAGCTTTACAGGGGTTAACACTGAAGCTTTCTTT.

The rearrangement joins TRBV7-2 to TRBJ1-5; the D is unclear. CDR3 length equals 17 residues. From germline, CDR1 is SGHTA and CDR2 FQGNSA. The ends were cut back, 1 base at V and 0 bases at J, with 13 bases in the middle. CDR3 DNA sequence: TGTGCCAGCAGCTTAGATACAGCCGTCTTTAGCAATCAGCCCCAGCATTTT. It codes for CASSLDTAVFSNQPQHF.

This chain uses TRBV4-2 with TRBJ1-6; weak D call: TRBD1 (5 bases). V lost 2 bases to trimming and J lost 9 bases, with 14 bases between them. The CDR3 is 15 residues long. CDR1 is LGHNA, CDR2 YNFKEQ, per germline. The CDR3 bases are TGTGCCAGCAGCCAAACCAGACAGTACGGTTCACCCCTCCACTTT. It yields the protein CASSQTRQYGSPLHF.

The chain recombines TRBV3-1 (or the pseudogene TRBV3-2) with TRBJ1-4, with TRBD1 matching 9 bases. Per the germline V gene, CDR1 is LGHDT and CDR2 is YNNKEL (reference sequence). The CDR3 sequence is 14 residues long. J was trimmed by 5 bases and V by 5 bases; bases with no gene match: 3. The CDR3 protein is CASSSGQGNEKLFF. The DNA for the CDR3 is TGTGCCAGCAGCTCGGGACAGGGAAATGAAAAACTGTTTTTT.

This CDR3 reads CASSDGTGGYGYTF. As DNA, the CDR3 is TGTGCCAGTAGTGATGGGACAGGGGGCTATGGCTACACCTTC. This rearrangement joins TRBV19 to TRBJ1-2, with 11 bases fitting TRBD1. V shed 5 bases and J 4 bases; nucleotides not matched to a gene: 3. Per germline, CDR1 LNHDA and CDR2 SQIVND (reference sequence). This CDR3 contains 14 residues.

This clone was picked up one time. The chain joins TRBV10-3 to TRBJ2-1, with 13 bases that match TRBD2. The length of the CDR3 is 14 residues. V lost 4 bases, J lost 12 bases, and 6 bases stayed unmatched. Germline CDR1 ENHRY, CDR2 SYGVKD. The CDR3 here is CAISALGLAGVQFF. DNA for the CDR3: TGTGCCATCAGTGCACTAGGACTAGCGGGAGTGCAGTTCTTC.

This CDR3 is CASSREGRSSPLHF. CDR3 nucleotides: TGTGCCAGTAGTAGGGAAGGGAGAAGTTCACCCCTCCACTTT. This sequence joins TRBV19 and TRBJ1-6; D call uncertain. The germline V gene encodes CDR1 LNHDA and CDR2 SQIVND (reference sequence). This CDR3 is built from 14 residues. Trimming cost V 4 bases and J 9 bases, with 13 bases left between them.

The genes are TRBV5-1 and TRBJ2-1; D is perhaps TRBD2 (5 bases). Per germline, CDR1 SGHRS and CDR2 YFSETQ. The CDR3 has 17 amino acids. Trimming removed 0 bases at V and 1 base at J, with 14 bases between. This CDR3 reads CASSLGLVGSSYNEQFF. The CDR3 DNA is TGCGCCAGCAGCTTGGGTTTGGTGGGGAGTTCCTACAATGAGCAGTTCTTC.

This clone showed up just a few times. The CDR3 loop is CASSLAGAGNTIYF. The CDR3 DNA follows: TGTGCCAGCAGTTTAGCAGGGGCTGGAAACACCATATATTTT. V and J are TRBV28 and TRBJ1-3, with D tentatively TRBD1 (6 bases). The CDR3 has 14 amino acids. The germline V gene has CDR1 MDHEN and CDR2 SYDVKM. Trimming removed 2 bases at V and 2 bases at J, with 7 bases between.

The chain recombines TRBV28 with TRBJ2-1; 12 nucleotides align to TRBD2. Germline values: CDR1 MDHEN, CDR2 SYDVKM. The junction had 7 bases not matched to a gene; V was cut back by 3 bases and J by 4 bases. The CDR3 totals 17 residues. CDR3 DNA: TGTGCCAGCAGTTTCTGGACTAGCGGGACGGGGTACAATGAGCAGTTCTTC. This translates into CASSFWTSGTGYNEQFF.

The chain recombines TRBV5-4 with TRBJ2-3; 7 bases match TRBD2. V shed 1 base and J 2 bases; nucleotides not matched to a gene: 4. The CDR3 length is 15 residues. CDR1 and CDR2 (germline): SGHNT, YYREEE (reference sequence). CDR3 nucleotides: TGTGCCAGCAGCTTGCGGCTAGCGGACACAGATACGCAGTATTTT. This sequence encodes CASSLRLADTDTQYF.

The rearrangement joins TRBV5-1 to TRBJ1-3; D is undetermined. Germline CDR1 and CDR2: SGHRS and YFSETQ. CDR3 size: 14 residues. Trimming took 4 bases from V and 0 from J, leaving 8 bases between them. The CDR3 region has the DNA TGCGCCAGCAGCGAAGCGGCCTCTGGAAACACCATATATTTT. Translated, it gives CASSEAASGNTIYF.

The genes are TRBV5-1 and TRBJ2-2, with D possibly matching TRBD2 (7 bases). V shed 1 base and J shed 2 bases, with 12 bases lying between them. Germline CDR1 reads SGHRS; CDR2 reads YFSETQ. The CDR3 length is 16 residues. Written as DNA, the CDR3 is TGCGCCAGCAGCTTGTCGGGGGGCGCAAACACCGGGGAGCTGTTTTTT. Translation: CASSLSGGANTGELFF.

The chain couples TRBV5-4 to TRBJ2-5; D gene unclear. With 0 bases removed from V and 7 bases from J, the gap between germline ends came to 10 bases. Germline V gene data show CDR1 as SGHNT and CDR2 as YYREEE (reference sequence). This CDR3 has 13 amino acids. The CDR3 sequence: CASSLVVSGTQYF. DNA of the CDR3: TGTGCCAGCAGCTTGGTAGTGTCTGGGACCCAGTACTTC.

This clone was observed a few times. This chain links TRBV7-8 with TRBJ2-2, with a weak D call TRBD1 (5 bases). The CDR3 contains 16 residues. Germline CDR1 and CDR2: SGHVS and FQNEAQ. V shed 5 bases and J shed 0 bases, with 13 bases lying between them. The CDR3, as DNA: TGTGCCAGCAGCCCCAGACAGAATCCGAACACCGGGGAGCTGTTTTTT. It codes for CASSPRQNPNTGELFF.

The CDR3, as DNA: TGTGCCAGCAGTTTACAGGGGGATCAGCCCCAGCATTTT. Its translation: CASSLQGDQPQHF. V gene TRBV6-6 combines with J gene TRBJ1-5, with 8 bases fitting TRBD1. Germline V CDR1 and CDR2: MNHNY, SVGAGI (reference sequence). V dropped 4 bases and J dropped 5; count of bases not matched to a gene: 1. The CDR3 consists of 13 residues.

This clone was seen a handful of times. The chain has TRBV5-6 and TRBJ2-3; D is unclear. Trimming stripped 3 bases from V and 1 base from J, with 6 bases between. CDR3 length: 13 amino acids. Germline V gene data show CDR1 as SGHDT and CDR2 as YYEEEE. The CDR3 nucleotides read TGTGCCAGCAGCTCCCAGGGCACAGATACGCAGTATTTT. It encodes CASSSQGTDTQYF.

This clone was counted a few times. The chain carries TRBV19 and TRBJ2-7; D is perhaps TRBD1 (5 bases). This CDR3 has 12 amino acids. Trimming took off 4 bases at V and 5 bases at J, with 9 bases between the two ends. Germline-derived CDR1 and CDR2 are LNHDA and SQIVND (reference sequence). CDR3 coding DNA: TGTGCCAGTAGTAGGGGCATGAACGAGCAGTACTTC. Protein product: CASSRGMNEQYF.

The V gene is TRBV7-3, the J gene TRBJ2-2; 8 bases are shared with TRBD2. This CDR3 has 18 residues. J lost 0 bases, V lost 1 base, and 7 bases had no gene match. Germline lookup yields CDR1 SGHTA and CDR2 FQGTGA. The CDR3, as DNA: TGTGCCAGCAGCTTAATTTGGGCGGGAGGACCGAACACCGGGGAGCTGTTTTTT. It yields the protein CASSLIWAGGPNTGELFF.

In its sample, this clone was seen a few times. This sequence joins TRBV30 and TRBJ1-5, with D unclear. CDR1 and CDR2 (germline): GTSNPN, SVGIG (reference sequence). The V end lost 2 bases, the J end lost 3 bases, and 8 bases lay between the germline ends. The CDR3 is made up of 13 amino acids. For the CDR3, the DNA is TGTGCCTGGAGTTTAGCGCACAATCAGCCCCAGCATTTT. Protein: CAWSLAHNQPQHF.